This T cell receptor beta chain appears in the sequencing data of a study of T cell changes during pregnancy in multiple sclerosis. Germline CDR1 reads SGHDT; CDR2 reads YYEEEE. V lost 4 bases and J lost 3; bases outside the gene matches: 16. The CDR3 has 18 residues. The table came from immunoSEQ multiplex PCR; TCRdb's copy has only in-frame clones and leaves some out. The repertoire has about 74,000 clones, roughly 92% of them found once; the top ten carry roughly 3.3%. The clonotype was recovered from a female donor in good health, enrolled as a control in a pregnancy study. Sequenced here: peripheral blood, sampled after pregnancy. The V and J genes are TRBV5-6 and TRBJ1-1; 9 bases align to TRBD1. CDR3 in amino acids: CASSPFRRQGGWDTEAFF. The CDR3 bases are TGTGCCAGCAGCCCCTTCAGGCGACAGGGGGGGTGGGACACTGAAGCTTTCTTT.